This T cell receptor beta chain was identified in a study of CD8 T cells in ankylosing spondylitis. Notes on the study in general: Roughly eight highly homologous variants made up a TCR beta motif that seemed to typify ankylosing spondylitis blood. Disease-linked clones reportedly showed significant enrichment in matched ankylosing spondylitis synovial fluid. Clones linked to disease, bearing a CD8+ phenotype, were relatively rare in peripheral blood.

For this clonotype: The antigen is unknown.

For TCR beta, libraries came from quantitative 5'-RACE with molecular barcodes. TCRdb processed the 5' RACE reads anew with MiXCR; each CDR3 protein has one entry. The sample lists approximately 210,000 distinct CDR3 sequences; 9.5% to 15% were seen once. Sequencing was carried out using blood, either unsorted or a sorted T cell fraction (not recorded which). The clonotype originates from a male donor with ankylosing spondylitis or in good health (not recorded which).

The CDR3 DNA is TGTGCCAGCAGTGAAGCGCAGCGGGGAATAGGAGAGTCTGAGCAGTTCTTC. It encodes CASSEAQRGIGESEQFF. The V call is TRBV2, the J call TRBJ2-1, with TRBD2 identical over 7 bases. Trimming removed 0 bases from V and 9 bases from J; junction bases left unmatched: 14. The CDR3 is made up of 17 amino acids. Germline V gives CDR1 SNHLY, CDR2 FYNNEI.